Presented here are 20 T cell receptor beta chains from one specimen sequenced in a study of T-cell reconstitution after alpha-beta-depleted transplantation in children. The authors prepared the TCRbeta library with unique molecular identifiers. TCRdb re-called the PCR reads through MiXCR, storing one row per CDR3 protein. The repertoire has around 600,000 distinct CDR3 sequences, about 15% of them found once; the top ten carry 0.8% to 1.1%. Sequenced here: PBMCs from the stem cell graft donor, sampled from the stem cell graft. These receptors were taken from a human donor who donated a stem cell graft to a child with acute myeloid leukemia.

V is TRBV5-6 and J is TRBJ1-1; a weak D match, TRBD1 (5 bases). The CDR3 loop spans 16 amino acids. Germline V gene data show CDR1 as SGHDT and CDR2 as YYEEEE. V was clipped by 0 bases and J by 0 bases, with 12 bases between them. The CDR3 nucleotides are TGTGCCAGCAGCTTGGATTTGGGGCGATTGAACACTGAAGCTTTCTTT. Translation: CASSLDLGRLNTEAFF.

This clonotype was seen at least ten times. An end of the junction does not agree with germline; a read error may underlie this. The chain uses TRBV29-1 and TRBJ1-3; no clear D gene. CDR3 size: 13 residues. Germline lookup yields CDR1 SQVTM and CDR2 ANQGSEA. The CDR3 nucleotides are TGCAGTGCTCAGTCCCGTCTCGGAAGCACCATATATTTT. Amino acids: CSAQSRLGSTIYF.

The table lists this clonotype with a few counts. This chain links TRBV20-1 with TRBJ1-5, with no clear D. V lost 6 bases, J lost 1 base, and 19 bases lay in between. The CDR3 spans 16 residues. CDR1 and CDR2 from the germline V gene are DFQATT and SNEGSKA (reference sequence). The CDR3 DNA reads TGCAGTGCCACTCTAGACGGGGAGCCCAGCAATCAGCCCCAGCATTTT. It encodes CSATLDGEPSNQPQHF.

The chain employs TRBV25-1 and TRBJ2-1; D gene ambiguous. The CDR3 consists of 13 residues. Trimming left V 3 bases short and J 9 bases short, with 12 bases between. Germline CDR1 and CDR2: MGHDK and SYGVNS. The CDR3 protein is CASSDTNLGEQFF. The CDR3 bases are TGTGCCAGCAGTGACACTAATTTAGGTGAGCAGTTCTTC.

The gene calls are TRBV30 and TRBJ1-1, with 7 bases identical to TRBD1. V lost 4 bases, J lost 0 bases, and 14 bases stayed unmatched. The CDR3 sequence is 17 residues long. Germline V gives CDR1 GTSNPN, CDR2 SVGIG (reference sequence). The CDR3 DNA reads TGTGCCTGGAACCTGGACAGGTTGATAACTCTGAACACTGAAGCTTTCTTT. It yields the protein CAWNLDRLITLNTEAFF.

The chain employs TRBV28 and TRBJ2-5, with D uncertain. The CDR3 runs to 13 residues. Germline V gene lookup returns CDR1 MDHEN and CDR2 SYDVKM. Trimming shortened V by 11 bases and J by 3 bases, and 16 bases separated the two germline ends. The CDR3 nucleotides are TGTGCCCTCAGCAGTATGGAGAAAGAGACCCAGTACTTC. Translating it yields CALSSMEKETQYF.

This clonotype occurred a few times. The chain carries TRBV9 and TRBJ1-1; no firm D call. This CDR3 region has 13 residues. Germline assignment: CDR1 SGDLS and CDR2 YYNGEE. Trimming left V 0 bases short and J 4 bases short, with 7 bases between. The CDR3 DNA sequence: TGTGCCAGCAGCGTAGGGGATACCACTGAAGCTTTCTTT. Its protein product is CASSVGDTTEAFF.

The chain links TRBV6-4 to TRBJ2-5; D possibly matches TRBD1 or TRBD2 (5 bases each). Trimming took off 6 bases at V and 4 bases at J, with 21 bases between the two ends. CDR3 size: 16 residues. Per germline, CDR1 MRHNA and CDR2 SNTAGT. CDR3: CASRDPGLAGGETQYF. CDR3 nucleotides: TGTGCCAGCAGGGACCCCGGCCTAGCTGGGGGAGAGACCCAGTACTTC.

This clonotype was detected ten times or more. V gene TRBV20-1 combines with J gene TRBJ2-5, with D tentatively TRBD1 (5 bases). The germline CDR1 and CDR2 sequences are DFQATT and SNEGSKA (reference sequence). Trimming removed 6 bases from V and 5 bases from J, with 10 bases in between. The CDR3 has 11 amino acids. In DNA, the CDR3 is TGCAGTGCCGCAAAGGGGGAGACCCAGTACTTC. As protein: CSAAKGETQYF.

This clonotype has just a few counts. The rearrangement joins TRBV20-1 to TRBJ2-2; unclear D gene. The V end was cut by 6 bases, the J end by 6 bases, with 14 bases between. CDR1 is DFQATT, CDR2 SNEGSKA, per germline (reference sequence). The CDR3 is 13 amino acids. CDR3: CSARGLWSGELFF. In DNA form, the CDR3 reads TGCAGTGCCCGAGGATTATGGTCCGGGGAGCTGTTTTTT.

V is TRBV9 and J is TRBJ2-5; D uncertain. The germline gives CDR1 SGDLS, CDR2 YYNGEE. The V end was cut by 0 bases, the J end by 4 bases, with 10 bases between. The CDR3 extends over 14 amino acids. CDR3 DNA sequence: TGTGCCAGCAGCGTAGGGTCGGTCGGAGAGACCCAGTACTTC. It specifies CASSVGSVGETQYF.

This clonotype was seen ten or more times. The chain recombines TRBV20-1 with TRBJ2-7; 10 bases map to TRBD2. Germline values: CDR1 DFQATT, CDR2 SNEGSKA (reference sequence). The CDR3 has 16 residues. Trimming cost V 3 bases and J 1 base; bases outside gene matches: 9. Written as DNA, the CDR3 is TGCAGTGCTAGCCGCCTAGCGGGGGAAATTTCCTACGAGCAGTACTTC. It is translated as CSASRLAGEISYEQYF.

This clonotype was seen ten or more times. The rearrangement uses TRBV9 and TRBJ2-3; 10 nucleotides line up with TRBD2. Trimming at V came to 2 bases and at J to 5 bases, leaving 8 bases not matched to a gene. The CDR3 covers 16 residues. Germline CDR1 is SGDLS and CDR2 is YYNGEE. CDR3 region: CASSVASGGWGDTQYF. Here the CDR3 DNA reads TGTGCCAGCAGCGTGGCTAGCGGGGGCTGGGGAGATACGCAGTATTTT.

This clonotype was found a few times. The rearrangement links TRBV11-2 to TRBJ2-1; TRBD2 aligns across 8 bases. Germline CDR1 SGHAT, CDR2 FQNNGV. The CDR3 contains 17 residues. The trim removed 0 bases at V and 6 bases at J, leaving 10 bases unmatched. The CDR3: CASSLEEGVAGINEQFF. CDR3 nucleotide sequence: TGTGCCAGCAGCTTAGAAGAGGGGGTAGCGGGGATCAATGAGCAGTTCTTC.

The table lists this clonotype with a count of one. The rearrangement links TRBV6-2 or TRBV6-3 to TRBJ1-5, with TRBD1 matching over 9 bases. Germline-derived CDR1 and CDR2 are MNHEY and SVGEGT. With V trimmed by 7 bases and J by 4 bases, 8 bases remained unmatched. The CDR3 extends over 15 amino acids. CDR3 nucleotides: TGTGCCAGCACCGGGACAGGGACGATAAATCAGCCCCAGCATTTT. It encodes CASTGTGTINQPQHF.

The chain has TRBV4-2 and TRBJ2-5; 11 nucleotides agree with TRBD2. CDR1 is LGHNA and CDR2 is YNFKEQ in the germline V gene. The length of the CDR3 is 17 residues. J gave up 4 bases and V 0 bases, and 7 bases lay outside the gene matches. The chain's CDR3 is CASSQDAGTSGGETQYF. Here the CDR3 DNA reads TGTGCCAGCAGCCAAGACGCCGGGACTAGCGGAGGAGAGACCCAGTACTTC.

The chain joins TRBV11-2 to TRBJ1-2, with D possibly being TRBD1 (5 bases). V was shortened by 5 bases and J by 8 bases, with 18 bases between the two germline ends. CDR1 and CDR2 (germline): SGHAT, FQNNGV. This CDR3 spans 14 amino acids. This CDR3 reads CASSHQPRADGYTF. The CDR3 bases are TGTGCCAGCAGCCACCAGCCCAGGGCCGACGGCTACACCTTC. The whole variable domain, filled in from reference TRBV11-2 and TRBJ1-2, reads EAGVAQSPRYKIIEKRQSVAFWCNPISGHATLYWYQQILGQGPKLLIQFQNNGVVDDSQLPKDRFSAERLKGVDSTLKIQPAKLEDSAVYLCASSHQPRADGYTFGSGTRLTVV.

There are many counts of this clonotype. CDR3 coding DNA: TGCAGTGCTAGAAAGGGGACTAGCGGGGGGGCCTACAATGAGCAGTTCTTC. This gives the protein CSARKGTSGGAYNEQFF. The chain recombines TRBV20-1 with TRBJ2-1, with 16 bases identical to TRBD2. This CDR3 region has 17 residues. Per germline, CDR1 DFQATT and CDR2 SNEGSKA (reference sequence). V dropped 2 bases and J dropped 2; count of bases not matched to a gene: 3.

This chain connects TRBV10-1 to TRBJ2-7, with 10 bases fitting TRBD2. Looked up from germline, CDR1 is WNHNN and CDR2 is SYGVQD (reference sequence). Trimming cost V 5 bases and J 0 bases; bases outside gene matches: 7. CDR3 size: 16 residues. The CDR3 nucleotides are TGCGCCAGCAGTACCCCTAGCGGGGGACGCTCCTACGAGCAGTACGTC. It codes for CASSTPSGGRSYEQYV.

A word on this clonotype: The junction does not match germline at one end; this may be a read error. This chain links TRBV20-1 with TRBJ2-2, with 13 positions matching TRBD2. The CDR3 loop spans 17 amino acids. Per germline, CDR1 DFQATT and CDR2 SNEGSKA (reference sequence). The CDR3 DNA is TGCTGTGCTAGACGTACTAGCGGGGGGGTTAACACCGGGGAGCTGTTTTTT. It specifies CCARRTSGGVNTGELFF.